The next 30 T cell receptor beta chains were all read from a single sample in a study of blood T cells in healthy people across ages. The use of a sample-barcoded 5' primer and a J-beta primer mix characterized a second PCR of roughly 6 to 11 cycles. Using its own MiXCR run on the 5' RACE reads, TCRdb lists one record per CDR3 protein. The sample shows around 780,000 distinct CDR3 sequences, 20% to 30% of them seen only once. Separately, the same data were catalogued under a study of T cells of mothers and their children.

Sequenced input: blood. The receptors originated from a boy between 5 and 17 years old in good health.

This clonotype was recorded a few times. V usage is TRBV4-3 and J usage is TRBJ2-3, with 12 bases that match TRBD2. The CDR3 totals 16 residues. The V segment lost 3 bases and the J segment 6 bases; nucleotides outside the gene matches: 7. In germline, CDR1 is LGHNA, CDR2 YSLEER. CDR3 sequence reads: CASSQLLAGGSDTQYF. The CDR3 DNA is TGCGCCAGCAGCCAGTTACTAGCGGGAGGTTCGGATACGCAGTATTTT.

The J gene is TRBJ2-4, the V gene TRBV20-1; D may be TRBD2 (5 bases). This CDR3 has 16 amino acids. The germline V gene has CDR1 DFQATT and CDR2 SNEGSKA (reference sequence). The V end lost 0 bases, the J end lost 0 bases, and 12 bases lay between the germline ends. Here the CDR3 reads CSARDSRTLAKNIQYF. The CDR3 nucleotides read TGCAGTGCTAGAGATTCGAGGACTCTAGCCAAAAACATTCAGTACTTC.

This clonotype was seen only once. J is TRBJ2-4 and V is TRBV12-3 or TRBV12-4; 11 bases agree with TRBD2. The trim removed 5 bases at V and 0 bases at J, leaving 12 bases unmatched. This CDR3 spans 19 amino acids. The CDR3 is CASSLRGTSGSLAKNIQYF. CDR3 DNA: TGTGCCAGCAGTCTACGCGGGACTAGCGGATCTTTAGCCAAAAACATTCAGTACTTC.

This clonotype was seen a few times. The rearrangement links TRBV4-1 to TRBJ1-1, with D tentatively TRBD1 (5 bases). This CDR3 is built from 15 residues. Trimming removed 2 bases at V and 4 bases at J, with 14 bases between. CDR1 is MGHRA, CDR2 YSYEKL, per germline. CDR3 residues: CASSQKGGTGTEAFF. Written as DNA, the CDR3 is TGCGCCAGCAGCCAAAAAGGAGGGACCGGCACTGAAGCTTTCTTT.

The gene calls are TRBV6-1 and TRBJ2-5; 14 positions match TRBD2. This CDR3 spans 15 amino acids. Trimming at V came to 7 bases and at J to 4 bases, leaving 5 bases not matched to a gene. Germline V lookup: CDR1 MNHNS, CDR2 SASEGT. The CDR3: CASISGTSGGETQYF. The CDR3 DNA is TGTGCCAGCATTTCCGGGACTAGCGGGGGAGAGACCCAGTACTTC.

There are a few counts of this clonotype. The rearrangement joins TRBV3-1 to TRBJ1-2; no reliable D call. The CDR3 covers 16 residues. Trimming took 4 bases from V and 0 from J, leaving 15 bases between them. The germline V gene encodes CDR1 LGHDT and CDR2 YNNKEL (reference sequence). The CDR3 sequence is CASSRTGAGSNYGYTF. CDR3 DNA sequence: TGTGCCAGCAGCCGCACCGGTGCCGGATCTAACTATGGCTACACCTTC.

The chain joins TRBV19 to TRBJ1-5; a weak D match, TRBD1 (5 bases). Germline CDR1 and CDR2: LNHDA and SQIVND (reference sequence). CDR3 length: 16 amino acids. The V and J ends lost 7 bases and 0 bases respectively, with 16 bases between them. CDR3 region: CASINLGGSSNQPQHF. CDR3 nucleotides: TGTGCCAGTATCAACCTGGGGGGTAGTAGCAATCAGCCCCAGCATTTT.

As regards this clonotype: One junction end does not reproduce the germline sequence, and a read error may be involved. CDR3 coding DNA: TGTGCCAGCGGCCATGGGGCCAACGTCCTGACTTTC. This codes for CASGHGANVLTF. The chain combines TRBV3-1 with TRBJ2-6; D uncertain. Germline assignment: CDR1 LGHDT and CDR2 YNNKEL (reference sequence). CDR3 length equals 12 residues. Filled out from reference TRBV3-1 and TRBJ2-6, the complete variable domain reads DTAVSQTPKYLVTQMGNDKSIKCEQNLGHDTMYWYKQDSKKFLKIMFSYNNKELIINETVPNRFSPKSPDKAHLNLHINSLELGDSAVYFCASGHGANVLTFGAGSRLTVL.

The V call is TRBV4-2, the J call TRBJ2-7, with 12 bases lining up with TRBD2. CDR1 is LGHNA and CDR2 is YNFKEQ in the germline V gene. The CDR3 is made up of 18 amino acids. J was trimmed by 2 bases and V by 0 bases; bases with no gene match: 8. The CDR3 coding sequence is TGTGCCAGCAGCCAAGAGTCGCTAGCGGGGGGGGCGGCCTACGAGCAGTACTTC. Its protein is CASSQESLAGGAAYEQYF.

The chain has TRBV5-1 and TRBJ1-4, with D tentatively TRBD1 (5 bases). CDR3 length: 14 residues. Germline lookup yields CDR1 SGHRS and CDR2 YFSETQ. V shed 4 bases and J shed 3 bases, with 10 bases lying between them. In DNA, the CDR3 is TGCGCCAGCAGCCAAGACAGTTCTAATGAAAAACTGTTTTTT. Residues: CASSQDSSNEKLFF.

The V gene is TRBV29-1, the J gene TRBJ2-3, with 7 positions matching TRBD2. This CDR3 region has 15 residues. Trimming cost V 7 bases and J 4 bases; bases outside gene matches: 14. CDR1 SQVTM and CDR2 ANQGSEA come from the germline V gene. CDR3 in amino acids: CSAPRARAGADTQYF. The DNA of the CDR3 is TGCAGCGCTCCACGTGCTCGGGCGGGAGCAGATACGCAGTATTTT.

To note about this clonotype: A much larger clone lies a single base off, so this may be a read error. The CDR3, as DNA: TGTGCCAGCAGTGAGACAGGGGCAGAGACCCAGTACTTC. Its protein is CASSETGAETQYF. This sequence joins TRBV2 and TRBJ2-5, with 8 bases lining up with TRBD1. This CDR3 comprises 13 residues. J lost 4 bases, V lost 3 bases, and 1 base had no gene match. Germline loops: CDR1 SNHLY, CDR2 FYNNEI.

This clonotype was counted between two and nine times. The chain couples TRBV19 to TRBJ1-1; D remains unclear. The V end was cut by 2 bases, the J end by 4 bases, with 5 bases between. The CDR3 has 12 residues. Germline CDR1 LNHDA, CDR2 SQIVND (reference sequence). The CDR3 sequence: CASSIMGTEAFF. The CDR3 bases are TGTGCCAGTAGTATAATGGGCACTGAAGCTTTCTTT.

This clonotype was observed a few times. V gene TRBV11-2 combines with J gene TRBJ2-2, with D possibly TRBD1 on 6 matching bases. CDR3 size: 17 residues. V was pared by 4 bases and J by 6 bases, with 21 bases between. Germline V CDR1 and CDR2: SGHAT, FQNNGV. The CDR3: CASSSRATGYGAGELFF. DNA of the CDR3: TGTGCCAGCAGCTCCCGGGCGACAGGCTACGGGGCCGGGGAGCTGTTTTTT.

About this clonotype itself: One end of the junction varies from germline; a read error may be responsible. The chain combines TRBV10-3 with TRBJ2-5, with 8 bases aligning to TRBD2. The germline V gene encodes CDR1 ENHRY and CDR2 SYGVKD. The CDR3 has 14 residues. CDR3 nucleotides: TGTGCCATCAGTGACGACGTTGCGAGCGGGAGACATTTCTTC. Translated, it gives CAISDDVASGRHFF.

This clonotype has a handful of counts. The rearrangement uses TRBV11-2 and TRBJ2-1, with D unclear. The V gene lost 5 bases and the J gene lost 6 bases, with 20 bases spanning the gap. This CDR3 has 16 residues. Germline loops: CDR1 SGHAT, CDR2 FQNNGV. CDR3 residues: CASSIPGLVTGNEQFF. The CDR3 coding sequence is TGTGCCAGCAGCATTCCCGGGCTAGTAACGGGCAATGAGCAGTTCTTC.

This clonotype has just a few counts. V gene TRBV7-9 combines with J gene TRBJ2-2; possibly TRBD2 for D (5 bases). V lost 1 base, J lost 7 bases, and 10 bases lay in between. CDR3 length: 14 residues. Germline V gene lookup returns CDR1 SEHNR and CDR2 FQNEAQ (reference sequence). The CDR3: CASSLGQSGGELFF. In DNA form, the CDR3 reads TGTGCCAGCAGCTTAGGCCAGAGCGGCGGGGAGCTGTTTTTT.

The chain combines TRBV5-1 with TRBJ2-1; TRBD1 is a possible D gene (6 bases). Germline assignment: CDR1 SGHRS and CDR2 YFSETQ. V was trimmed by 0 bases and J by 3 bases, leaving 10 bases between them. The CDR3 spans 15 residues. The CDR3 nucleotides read TGCGCCAGCAGCTTGGGACAGGATAGCTACAATGAGCAGTTCTTC. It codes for CASSLGQDSYNEQFF.

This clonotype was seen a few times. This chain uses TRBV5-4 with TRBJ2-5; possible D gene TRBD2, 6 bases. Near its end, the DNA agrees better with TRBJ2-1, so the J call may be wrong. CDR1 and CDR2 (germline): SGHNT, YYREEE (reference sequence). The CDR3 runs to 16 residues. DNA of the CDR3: TGTGCCAGCAGCTTGGTTCTGTTAGCGGCCCACGTTGAGCAGTTCTTC. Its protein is CASSLVLLAAHVEQFF.

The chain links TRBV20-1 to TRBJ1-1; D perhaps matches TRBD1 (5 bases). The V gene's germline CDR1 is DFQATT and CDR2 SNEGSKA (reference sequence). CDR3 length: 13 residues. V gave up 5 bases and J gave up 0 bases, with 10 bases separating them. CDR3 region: CSASTDLNTEAFF. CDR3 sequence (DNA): TGCAGTGCTTCGACAGACCTGAACACTGAAGCTTTCTTT.

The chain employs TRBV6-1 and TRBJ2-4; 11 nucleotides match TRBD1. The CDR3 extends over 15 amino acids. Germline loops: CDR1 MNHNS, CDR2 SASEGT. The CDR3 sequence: CVISGTGGAKNIQYF. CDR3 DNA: TGTGTCATCTCCGGGACAGGGGGTGCCAAAAACATTCAGTACTTC.

CDR3 coding DNA: TGCAGCGTTGCAACAGGTCATTATGAAAAACTGTTTTTT. Translation: CSVATGHYEKLFF. The rearrangement links TRBV29-1 to TRBJ1-4; possible D gene TRBD1, 5 bases. This CDR3 has 13 amino acids. Trimming cost V 4 bases and J 6 bases, with 12 bases left between them. Germline V CDR1 and CDR2: SQVTM, ANQGSEA.

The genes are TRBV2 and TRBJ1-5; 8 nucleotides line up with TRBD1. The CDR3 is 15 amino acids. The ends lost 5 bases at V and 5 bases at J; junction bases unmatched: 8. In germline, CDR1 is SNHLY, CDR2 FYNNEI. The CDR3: CASSPQGGTYQPQHF. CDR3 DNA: TGTGCCAGCAGTCCACAGGGGGGGACTTATCAGCCCCAGCATTTT.

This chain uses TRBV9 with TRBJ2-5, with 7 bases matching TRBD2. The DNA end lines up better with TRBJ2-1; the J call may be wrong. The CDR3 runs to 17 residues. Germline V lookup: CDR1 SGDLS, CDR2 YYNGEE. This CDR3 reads CASSYSGTTDLLLEQFF. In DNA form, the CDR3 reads TGTGCCAGCAGCTATTCCGGGACTACCGACCTATTACTTGAGCAGTTCTTC.

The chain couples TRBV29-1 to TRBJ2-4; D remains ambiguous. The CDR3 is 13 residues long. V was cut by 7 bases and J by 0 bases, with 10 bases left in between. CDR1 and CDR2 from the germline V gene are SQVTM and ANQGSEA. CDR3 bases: TGCAGCGGCCTGACCAGAGCCAAAAACATTCAGTACTTC. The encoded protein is CSGLTRAKNIQYF.

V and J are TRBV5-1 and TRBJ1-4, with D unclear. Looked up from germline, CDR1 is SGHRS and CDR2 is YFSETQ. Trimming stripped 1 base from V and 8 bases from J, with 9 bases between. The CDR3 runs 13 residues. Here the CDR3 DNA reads TGCGCCAGCAGCTTGCAAGCCGCCGAAAAACTGTTTTTT. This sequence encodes CASSLQAAEKLFF.

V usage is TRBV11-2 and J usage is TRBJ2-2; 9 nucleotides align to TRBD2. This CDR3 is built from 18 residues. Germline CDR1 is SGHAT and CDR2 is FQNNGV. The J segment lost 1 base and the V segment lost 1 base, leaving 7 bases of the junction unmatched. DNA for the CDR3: TGTGCCAGCAGCTTAGGGCCGAGCGGGGGGAGGAACACCGGGGAGCTGTTTTTT. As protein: CASSLGPSGGRNTGELFF.

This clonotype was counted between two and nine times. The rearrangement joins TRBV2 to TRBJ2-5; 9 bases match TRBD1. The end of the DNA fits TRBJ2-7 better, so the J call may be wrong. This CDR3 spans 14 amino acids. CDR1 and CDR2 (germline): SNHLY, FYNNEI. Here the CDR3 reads CASFGQGFSYEQYF. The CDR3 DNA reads TGTGCCAGCTTCGGACAGGGGTTCTCCTACGAGCAGTACTTC.

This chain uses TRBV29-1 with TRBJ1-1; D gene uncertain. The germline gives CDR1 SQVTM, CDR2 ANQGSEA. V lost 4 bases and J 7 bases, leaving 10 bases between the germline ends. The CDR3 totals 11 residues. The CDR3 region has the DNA TGCAGCGTTGCTGGGAGCGGTGAAGCTTTCTTT. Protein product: CSVAGSGEAFF.

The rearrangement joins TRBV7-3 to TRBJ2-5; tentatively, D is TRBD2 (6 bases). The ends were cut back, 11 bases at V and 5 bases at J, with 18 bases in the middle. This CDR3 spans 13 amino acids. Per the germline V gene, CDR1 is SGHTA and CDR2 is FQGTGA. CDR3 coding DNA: TGTGCCCTTCAGGGACTCAAGAAGGAGACCCAGTACTTC. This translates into CALQGLKKETQYF.